The source of this T cell receptor (beta chain) is a study of shared T cell receptors in the human thymus. TCRdb's table, derived via immunoSEQ multiplex PCR, lists solely in-frame clones and lacks some. The sample lists roughly 560,000 clones; around three quarters were seen once. Germline V gene sequence: CDR1 MNHEY, CDR2 SMNVEV (reference sequence). Trimming removed 5 bases from V and 0 bases from J, with 11 bases in between. CDR3 length: 15 amino acids. The sample also formed part of further work on human thymus T cells.

V and J are TRBV27 and TRBJ2-1, with D maybe TRBD2 (5 bases). The sequence came from a boy in the first two years of life with a congenital heart defect. Material: thymocytes. The CDR3 sequence is CASSVRDRSYNEQFF. The CDR3, as DNA: TGTGCCAGCAGTGTCCGGGATCGCTCCTACAATGAGCAGTTCTTC.